The clone carrying this T cell receptor (beta chain) was recorded only once. Original analysis: Reference gene primer amplification gave estimated nucleated cell counts. The repertoire was sequenced with immunoSEQ multiplex PCR; TCRdb's copy has only in-frame clones and lacks some. For V, J and clone size, that table is used; D and trimming come from the DNA. The sample has about 54,000 clones, around 78% seen once; the top ten hold roughly 5%. These data come from a study of blood T cell repertoires in COVID-19. Whole-study context: T cells, B-cell-depleted T cells, or PBMCs provided the cDNA or gDNA that served as material.

The CDR3 contains 16 residues. The J segment lost 7 bases and the V segment lost 5 bases, leaving 9 bases of the junction unmatched. Germline CDR1 and CDR2: WNHNN and SYGVQD (reference sequence). The sequence came from a human donor in a cohort sampled during active COVID-19. The genes are TRBV10-1 and TRBJ2-1; 12 bases are a match to TRBD1. The material sequenced was peripheral blood. The CDR3 nucleotides read TGCGCCAGCAGTTACCTCCGGGACAGGGGGCTTAATGAGCAGTTCTTC. Protein sequence: CASSYLRDRGLNEQFF.